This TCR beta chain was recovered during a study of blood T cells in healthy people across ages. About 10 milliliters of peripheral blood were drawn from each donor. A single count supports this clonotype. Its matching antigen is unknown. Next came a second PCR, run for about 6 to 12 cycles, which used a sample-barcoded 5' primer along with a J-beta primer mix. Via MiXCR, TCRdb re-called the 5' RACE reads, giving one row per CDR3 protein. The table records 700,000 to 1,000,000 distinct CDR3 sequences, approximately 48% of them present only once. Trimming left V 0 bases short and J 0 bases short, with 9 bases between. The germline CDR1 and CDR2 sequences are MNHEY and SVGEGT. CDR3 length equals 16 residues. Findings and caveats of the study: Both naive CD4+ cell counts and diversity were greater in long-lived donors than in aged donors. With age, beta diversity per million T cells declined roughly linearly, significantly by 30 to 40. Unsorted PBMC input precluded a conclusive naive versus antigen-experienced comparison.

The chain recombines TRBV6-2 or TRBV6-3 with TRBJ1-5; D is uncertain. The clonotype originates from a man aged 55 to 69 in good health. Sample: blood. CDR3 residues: CASSYSAHYSNQPQHF. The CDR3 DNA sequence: TGTGCCAGCAGTTACTCGGCGCACTATAGCAATCAGCCCCAGCATTTT.